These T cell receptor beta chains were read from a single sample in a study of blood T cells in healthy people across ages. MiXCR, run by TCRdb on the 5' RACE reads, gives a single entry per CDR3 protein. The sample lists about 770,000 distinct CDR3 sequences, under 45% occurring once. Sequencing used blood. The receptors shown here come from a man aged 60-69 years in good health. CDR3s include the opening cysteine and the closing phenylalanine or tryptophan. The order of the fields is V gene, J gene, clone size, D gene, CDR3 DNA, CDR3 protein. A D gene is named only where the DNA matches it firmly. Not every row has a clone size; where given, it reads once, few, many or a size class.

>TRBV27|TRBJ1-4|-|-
TGTGCCAGCAGTGCCAACGCTAATGAAAAACTGTTTTTT
CASSANANEKLFF
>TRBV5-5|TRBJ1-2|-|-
TGTGCCAGCAGTCTGGGGTTTGACTATGGCTACACCTTC
CASSLGFDYGYTF
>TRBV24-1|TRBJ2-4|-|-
TGTGCCACCAGTGGCCCACATTTAGCCAAAAACATTCAGTACTTC
CATSGPHLAKNIQYF
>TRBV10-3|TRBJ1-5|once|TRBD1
TGTGCCATCAGTGCGGACAGGATCAATCAGCCCCAGCATTTT
CAISADRINQPQHF
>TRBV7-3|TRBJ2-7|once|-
TGTGCCAGCAGCCCTCCTGGGGTTGACGAGCAGTACTTC
CASSPPGVDEQYF
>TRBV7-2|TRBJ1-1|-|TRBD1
TGTGCCAGCAGCTTAGCACCTGCAGGGGGCGGCACTGAAGCTTTCTTT
CASSLAPAGGGTEAFF
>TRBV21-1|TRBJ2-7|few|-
TGTGCCACCCAAGCAAAGATACGGAGCTCCTACGAGCAGTACTTC
CATQAKIRSSYEQYF
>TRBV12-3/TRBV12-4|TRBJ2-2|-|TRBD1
TGTGCCAGCAGTGACTTGGGGACAGGGAACACCGGGGAGCTGTTTTTT
CASSDLGTGNTGELFF
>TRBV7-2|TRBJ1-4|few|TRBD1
TGTGCCAGCAGCTTATACTCGGGACAGTATGAAAAACTGTTTTTT
CASSLYSGQYEKLFF
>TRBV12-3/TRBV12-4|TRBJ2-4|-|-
TGTGCCAGCAGTTTAGAACAGCAACTAGCCAAAAACATTCAGTACTTC
CASSLEQQLAKNIQYF
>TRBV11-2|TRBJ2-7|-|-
TGTGCCAGCAGCTTATCGGGGTCCCCCCTCTACGAGCAGTACTTC
CASSLSGSPLYEQYF
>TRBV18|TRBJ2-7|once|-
TGTGCCAGCTCACCGGTCAGGGAAGGCGAGCAGTACTTC
CASSPVREGEQYF
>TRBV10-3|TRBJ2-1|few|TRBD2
TGTGCCATCGGCCTCGGGGCGGGGGGGCTCAATGAGCAGTTCTTC
CAIGLGAGGLNEQFF
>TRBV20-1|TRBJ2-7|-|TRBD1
TGCAGTGCTAGTTTGGGACAGGGGTCCTACGAGCAGTACTTC
CSASLGQGSYEQYF
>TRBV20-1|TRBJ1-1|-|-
TGCAGTGCTAGAACAGGGTCCACTGAAGCTTTCTTT
CSARTGSTEAFF
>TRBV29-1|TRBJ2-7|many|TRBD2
TGCAGCGTTGCGGGACTAGGGGCATTAGGCGAGCAGTACTTC
CSVAGLGALGEQYF
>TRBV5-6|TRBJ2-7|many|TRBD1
TGTGCCAGCAGCTTCCGGGACAGGGCCCACGAGCAGTACTTC
CASSFRDRAHEQYF
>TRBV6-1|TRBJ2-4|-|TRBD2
TGTGCCAGCAGTAAGACTAGCGGGGGGGAGAGATCCTTAGCCAAAAACATTCAGTACTTC
CASSKTSGGERSLAKNIQYF
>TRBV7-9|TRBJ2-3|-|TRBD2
TGTGCCAGCAGCTTATCCCTAGCGGGGGGCACTTTGAGTAGCACAGATACGCAGTATTTT
CASSLSLAGGTLSSTDTQYF
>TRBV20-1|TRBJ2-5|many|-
TGCAGTGCCACGGGACAAGAATTCCAAGAGACCCAGTACTTC
CSATGQEFQETQYF
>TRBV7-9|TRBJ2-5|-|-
TGTGCCAGCAGCTCCGCTTCAGGGGCAGGGAAAGAGACCCAGTACTTC
CASSSASGAGKETQYF
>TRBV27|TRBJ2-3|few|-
TGTGCCAGCAGTTTAGGGCGGGCGGGGAAGGATACGCAGTATTTT
CASSLGRAGKDTQYF
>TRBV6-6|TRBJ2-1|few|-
TGTGCCAGCAGTTACGATGAGCAGTTCTTC
CASSYDEQFF
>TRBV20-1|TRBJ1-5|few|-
TGCAGTGCTAGAGTTTATACTTATAGCAATCAGCCCCAGCATTTT
CSARVYTYSNQPQHF
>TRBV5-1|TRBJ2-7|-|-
TGCGCCAGCAGCTTGGACTCAGGTCTAGGCGAGCAGTACTTC
CASSLDSGLGEQYF
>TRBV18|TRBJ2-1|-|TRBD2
TGTGCCAGCTCACCACCGTCAGCGGGGCTCTACAATGAGCAGTTCTTC
CASSPPSAGLYNEQFF
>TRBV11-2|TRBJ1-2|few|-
TGTGCCAGCAGCTTAGGTGTGGTCTATGGCTACACCTTC
CASSLGVVYGYTF
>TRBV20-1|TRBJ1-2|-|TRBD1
TGCAGTGCAAAGACAGGGCATGATGGCTACACCTTC
CSAKTGHDGYTF
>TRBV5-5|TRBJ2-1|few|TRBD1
TGTGCCAGCAGCCCAGGGACAGGTTTCTACAATGAGCAGTTCTTC
CASSPGTGFYNEQFF
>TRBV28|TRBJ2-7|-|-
TGTGCCAGCATCGAGGGGGGGGAAGCCTCCTACGAGCAGTACTTC
CASIEGGEASYEQYF
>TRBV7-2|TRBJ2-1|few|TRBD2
TGTGCCAGCAGCTTAGTACTGGCGGGGGAATACAATGAGCAGTTCTTC
CASSLVLAGEYNEQFF
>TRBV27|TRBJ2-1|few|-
TGTGCCAGCAGTTTATTGTCTAGCAAGCGGGACAATGAGCAGTTCTTC
CASSLLSSKRDNEQFF
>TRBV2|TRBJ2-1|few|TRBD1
TGTGCCAGCAGTCCCGGGACAGGGATCGAAAACAATGAGCAGTTCTTC
CASSPGTGIENNEQFF
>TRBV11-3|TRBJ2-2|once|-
TGTGCCAGCAGCCCCCACCGGGTCAGCACCGGGGAGCTGTTTTTT
CASSPHRVSTGELFF
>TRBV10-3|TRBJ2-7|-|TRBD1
TGTGCCACCAACAGACAGGGGAACTACGAGCAGTACTTC
CATNRQGNYEQYF
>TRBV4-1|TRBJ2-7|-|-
TGCGCCATCAGCCAAGCACATACTTACGAGCAGTACTTC
CAISQAHTYEQYF
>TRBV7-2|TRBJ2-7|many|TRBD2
TGTGCCAGCAGCCGAATTAGCGGGGGCGCCTACGAGCAGTACTTC
CASSRISGGAYEQYF
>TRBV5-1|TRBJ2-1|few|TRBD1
TGCGCCAGCAGCTTGTTGACGGACAGGGGTGTTTACAATGAGCAGTTCTTC
CASSLLTDRGVYNEQFF
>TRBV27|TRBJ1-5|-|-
TGTGCCAGCAGTTCCATCGGGCAGGGACGTCAGCCCCAGCATTTT
CASSSIGQGRQPQHF
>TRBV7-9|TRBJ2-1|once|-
TGTGCCAGCAGCCGGCTCTGGGGTGAGCAGTTCTTC
CASSRLWGEQFF
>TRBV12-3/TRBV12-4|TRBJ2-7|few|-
TGTGCCAGCAGCCCTTTGCTGCTAGACTACTACGAGCAGTACTTC
CASSPLLLDYYEQYF
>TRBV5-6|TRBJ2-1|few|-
TGTGCCAGCAGCTTGGCCGTCACGTCCAATGAGCAGTTCTTC
CASSLAVTSNEQFF
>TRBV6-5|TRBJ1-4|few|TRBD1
TGTGCCAGCAGTCGGGACAGGGGAGGAAAACTGTTTTTT
CASSRDRGGKLFF
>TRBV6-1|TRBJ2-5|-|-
TGTGCGGGGGGTAGGATGCTTGGGGAGACCCAGTACTTC
CAGGRMLGETQYF
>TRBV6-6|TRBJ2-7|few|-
TGTGCCAGCAGCTGGGGGCAGGGGAGCGAGCAGTACTTC
CASSWGQGSEQYF
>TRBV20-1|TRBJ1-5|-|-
TGCAGTGCGGCAGGGGTGCAGCCCCAGCATTTT
CSAAGVQPQHF
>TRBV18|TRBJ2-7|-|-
TGTGCCAGCTCATCTCCCTCCTACAATGAGCAGTACTTC
CASSSPSYNEQYF
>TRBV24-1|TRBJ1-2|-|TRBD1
TGTGCCACCAGTGGACAGGGGGATGGCTACACCTTC
CATSGQGDGYTF